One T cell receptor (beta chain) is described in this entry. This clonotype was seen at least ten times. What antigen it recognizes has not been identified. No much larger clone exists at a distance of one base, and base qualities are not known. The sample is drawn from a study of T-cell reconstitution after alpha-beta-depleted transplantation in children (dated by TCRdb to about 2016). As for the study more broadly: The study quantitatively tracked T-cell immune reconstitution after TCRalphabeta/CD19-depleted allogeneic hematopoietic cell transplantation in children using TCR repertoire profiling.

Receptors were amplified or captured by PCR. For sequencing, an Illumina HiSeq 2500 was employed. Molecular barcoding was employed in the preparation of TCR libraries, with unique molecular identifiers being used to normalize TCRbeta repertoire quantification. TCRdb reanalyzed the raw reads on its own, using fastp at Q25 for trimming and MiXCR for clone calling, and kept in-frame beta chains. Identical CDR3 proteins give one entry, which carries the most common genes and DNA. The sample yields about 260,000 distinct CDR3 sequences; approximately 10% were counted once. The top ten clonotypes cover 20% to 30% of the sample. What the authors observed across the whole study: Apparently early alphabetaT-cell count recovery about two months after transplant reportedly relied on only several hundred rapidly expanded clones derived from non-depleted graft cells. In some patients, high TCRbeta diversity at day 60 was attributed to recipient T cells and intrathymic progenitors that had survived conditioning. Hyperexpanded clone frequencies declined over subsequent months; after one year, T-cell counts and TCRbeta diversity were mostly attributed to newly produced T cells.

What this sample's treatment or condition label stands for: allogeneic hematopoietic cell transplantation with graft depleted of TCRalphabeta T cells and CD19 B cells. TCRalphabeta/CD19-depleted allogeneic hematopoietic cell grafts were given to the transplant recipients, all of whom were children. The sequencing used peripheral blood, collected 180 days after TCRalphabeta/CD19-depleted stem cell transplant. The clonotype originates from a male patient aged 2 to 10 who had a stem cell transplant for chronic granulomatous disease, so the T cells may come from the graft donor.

The CDR3 loop reads CSVDLLPGREQFF. The nucleotide sequence is TGCAGCGTTGACCTTTTACCGGGACGCGAGCAGTTCTTC. The chain couples TRBV29-1 to TRBJ2-1; the D element might be TRBD1 or TRBD2, as each aligns at 5 bases. V drops 3 bases and J drops 10 bases, leaving 16 bases in between. The CDR3 goes from the cysteine to the phenylalanine over 13 residues. Only CDR3 DNA remains: 39 bases, in frame from the first base. Sequences SQVTM (CDR1) and ANQGSEA (CDR2) are obtained from the germline V gene.